Below, 9 T cell receptor beta chains from the same sample are listed, as sequenced in a study of blood T cell repertoires in COVID-19. Clones were read by immunoSEQ multiplex PCR, and TCRdb kept only the in-frame ones, dropping some. The sample includes 95,000 to 100,000 clones, approximately 86% seen only once; the top ten take about 1.8%. The sequencing sample was made of peripheral blood. Every receptor here comes from a man older than 75 with acute or convalescent COVID-19.

The rearrangement links TRBV2 to TRBJ1-3, with D uncertain. The V gene lost 7 bases and the J gene lost 0 bases, with 10 bases spanning the gap. This CDR3 has 14 residues. Germline CDR1 SNHLY, CDR2 FYNNEI. CDR3 protein: CASTQLSSGNTIYF. The DNA for the CDR3 is TGTGCCAGCACCCAACTGAGCTCTGGAAACACCATATATTTT.

The chain carries TRBV5-1 and TRBJ1-3; a possible D gene is TRBD1 (5 bases). Looked up from germline, CDR1 is SGHRS and CDR2 is YFSETQ. The V end was cut by 4 bases, the J end by 6 bases, with 17 bases between. The CDR3 consists of 15 residues. CDR3 region: CASSPAGPGQNTIYF. The CDR3 region has the DNA TGCGCCAGCAGCCCCGCCGGACCCGGACAAAACACCATATATTTT.

This chain connects TRBV19 to TRBJ2-7; 10 nucleotides match TRBD1. Germline loops: CDR1 LNHDA, CDR2 SQIVND (reference sequence). This CDR3 spans 15 amino acids. Trimming cost V 5 bases and J 6 bases; bases outside gene matches: 10. DNA for the CDR3: TGTGCCAGTAGTCCCCGGGACAGGGGCTTAAGCGAGCAGTACTTC. Translating gives CASSPRDRGLSEQYF.

The chain joins TRBV7-2 to TRBJ2-7; maybe TRBD2 (5 bases). Germline CDR1 is SGHTA and CDR2 is FQGNSA. The CDR3 contains 11 residues. V dropped 5 bases and J dropped 7 bases, with 9 bases sitting between them. CDR3 protein: CASSPPGEQYF. In DNA, the CDR3 is TGTGCCAGCAGCCCTCCGGGGGAGCAGTACTTC.

The chain links TRBV6-6 to TRBJ2-5; 9 positions agree with TRBD1. The germline CDR1 and CDR2 sequences are MNHNY and SVGAGI (reference sequence). After removal of 6 bases from V and 3 bases from J, the junction contained 2 bases not matched to a gene. The CDR3 is 13 amino acids. The CDR3 nucleotides are TGTGCCAGCAGGGGGACAGGGAAAGAGACCCAGTACTTC. It codes for CASRGTGKETQYF.

V and J are TRBV6-2 or TRBV6-3 and TRBJ2-7; 7 bases agree with TRBD1. Looked up from germline, CDR1 is MNHEY and CDR2 is SVGEGT. This CDR3 region has 14 residues. V dropped 4 bases and J dropped 0; count of bases not matched to a gene: 3. DNA for the CDR3: TGTGCCAGCAGTTTACAGGGGATCTCCTACGAGCAGTACTTC. Translation: CASSLQGISYEQYF.

The J gene is TRBJ1-1, the V gene TRBV3-1 (or the pseudogene TRBV3-2); D remains ambiguous. CDR3 length: 13 residues. CDR1 LGHDT and CDR2 YNNKEL come from the germline V gene (reference sequence). The germline V and J ends were trimmed by 4 bases and 7 bases, with 13 bases remaining between them. In DNA, the CDR3 is TGTGCCAGCAGCCTTCTGGAGGGAGTTGAAGCTTTCTTT. Translation: CASSLLEGVEAFF.

The CDR3 DNA reads as TGTGCCATCAGTGAGTCGACAGGGGGATCCTATAATTCACCCCTCCACTTT. Translation: CAISESTGGSYNSPLHF. This chain uses TRBV10-3 with TRBJ1-6; TRBD1 agrees at 9 bases. The germline CDR1 and CDR2 sequences are ENHRY and SYGVKD. Trimming removed 0 bases from V and 1 base from J; junction bases left unmatched: 1. This CDR3 has 17 amino acids.

The chain uses TRBV10-3 and TRBJ1-1; D is unclear. This CDR3 has 11 amino acids. From germline, CDR1 is ENHRY and CDR2 SYGVKD. The germline V and J ends were trimmed by 9 bases and 3 bases, with 8 bases remaining between them. The CDR3 DNA follows: TGTGCCATTAAGCGGGACACTGAAGCTTTCTTT. As protein: CAIKRDTEAFF.